Detailed here is one TCR beta chain. What it binds is not known. The sample belongs to a study of stem cell transplantation in POMP-related autoinflammatory disease. Findings of the study overall: Patients with PRAID showed a restricted number of unique TRB V-J gene pairings. PRAID patients trended toward lower TRB diversity and higher clonality in all analyzed T-cell subsets.

Sequenced by immunoSEQ multiplex PCR; TCRdb stores in-frame clones only, minus some. Counted here are about 9,900 clones, about 76% occurring once; the ten biggest clones make up under 6%. Trimming removed 6 bases at V and 1 base at J, with 8 bases between. Germline values: CDR1 SGHRS, CDR2 YFSETQ. The CDR3 covers 13 residues. This clonotype was obtained from a human patient with POMP-related autoinflammation and immune dysregulation (PRAID). Some of the T cells might come from the graft donor. Sample: CD4+ T cells from PBMCs, taken after stem cell transplantation. This chain uses TRBV5-1 with TRBJ2-1; D gene uncertain. The CDR3 DNA reads as TGCGCCAGCACCGCCGGTTCCTACAATGAGCAGTTCTTC. This encodes CASTAGSYNEQFF.